The entry below describes one TCR beta chain. Investigators took RNA and DNA out together from 20-30 mg of unsorted bulk tissue. The data originate from a study of tumor-infiltrating lymphocytes in primary liver carcinoma. At the level of the study: Staged T1-T3 N0M0, the tumors had sizes that ranged from roughly 4 to 10 cm across.

Starting material of around 490 ng total RNA yielded TCR beta cDNA via a constant-region primer. Three rounds of nested multiplex PCR with slightly modified ARM-PCR produced TCR beta libraries. TCRdb re-called the multiplex PCR reads with MiXCR, one entry per CDR3 protein. Of about 32,000 distinct CDR3 sequences listed, about 82% are singletons. Sequenced: liver tumor tissue from sampling region 5. The subset: tumor region T5, tumor centre. The TCR originated in a man aged 35 to 55 with primary liver carcinoma and hepatitis B virus infection.

CDR3 DNA sequence: TGTGCCAGCAGTTACTCAGCGAGAGTGGATACCCAGTACTTC. Its protein is CASSYSARVDTQYF. The gene calls are TRBV6-6 and TRBJ2-5; D unclear. CDR3 length: 14 residues. Germline V lookup: CDR1 MNHNY, CDR2 SVGAGI (reference sequence). V lost 0 bases to trimming and J lost 8 bases, with 13 bases between them.